A single sample is the source of the 4 T cell receptor beta chains below, sequenced in a study of graft-versus-host responses after intestinal transplantation. Method: immunoSEQ multiplex PCR; TCRdb's copy keeps in-frame clones and lacks some. The data contain under 100,000 clones, approximately 82% of them singletons. These receptors lack a known antigen. Sample: unstimulated CD4+ T cells sorted from spleen or lymph node cells, taken before intestinal transplant. These receptors came from a human donor who received an intestinal transplant.

The chain joins TRBV15 to TRBJ2-5; TRBD2 matches at 10 bases. The CDR3 covers 17 residues. Germline V gene lookup returns CDR1 LNHNV and CDR2 YYDKDF (reference sequence). The V gene end was trimmed by 0 bases and the J gene end by 4 bases; junction bases not matched to a gene: 8. CDR3 bases: TGTGCCACCAGCAGAGATTGGAGGACTAGCGGTTTAGAGACCCAGTACTTC. Amino acid sequence: CATSRDWRTSGLETQYF.

The CDR3 here is CASSYDGRAGETQYF. CDR3 DNA sequence: TGTGCCAGCAGCTACGACGGGAGGGCGGGAGAGACCCAGTACTTC. The V call is TRBV7-3, the J call TRBJ2-5, with 8 bases that match TRBD2. CDR1 and CDR2 (germline): SGHTA, FQGTGA. Trimming removed 4 bases from V and 4 bases from J; junction bases left unmatched: 8. The CDR3 extends over 15 amino acids.

The chain is built from TRBV20-1 and TRBJ1-1; D unresolved. Germline V gives CDR1 DFQATT, CDR2 SNEGSKA (reference sequence). V was cut by 6 bases and J by 8 bases, with 13 bases left in between. This CDR3 contains 11 residues. Here the CDR3 reads CSAPKTAEAFF. CDR3 DNA: TGCAGTGCCCCGAAGACTGCGGAAGCTTTCTTT.

The gene calls are TRBV21-1 and TRBJ2-7; TRBD1 is taken as the D call from the table, unchecked against the DNA. TRBV21-1 is classified as a pseudogene. The CDR3 spans 14 residues. The CDR3 protein is CAIIPLGASYEQYF. The CDR3 bases are TGTGCCATAATCCCCCTTGGGGCCTCCTACGAGCAGTACTTC.